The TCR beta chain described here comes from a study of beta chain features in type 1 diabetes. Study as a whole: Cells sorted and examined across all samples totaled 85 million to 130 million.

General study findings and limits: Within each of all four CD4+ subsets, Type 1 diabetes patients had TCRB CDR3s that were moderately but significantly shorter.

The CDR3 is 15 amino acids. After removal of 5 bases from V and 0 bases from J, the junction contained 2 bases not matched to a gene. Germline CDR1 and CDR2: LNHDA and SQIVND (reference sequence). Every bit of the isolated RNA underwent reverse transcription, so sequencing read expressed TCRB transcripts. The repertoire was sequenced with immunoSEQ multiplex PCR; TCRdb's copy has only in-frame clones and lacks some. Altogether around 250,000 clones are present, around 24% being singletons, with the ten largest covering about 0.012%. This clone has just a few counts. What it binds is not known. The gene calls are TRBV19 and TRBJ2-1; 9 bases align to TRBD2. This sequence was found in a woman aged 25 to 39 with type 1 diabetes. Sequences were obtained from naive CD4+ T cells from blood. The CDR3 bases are TGTGCCAGTAGTGTTAGCGGGAGCTCCTACAATGAGCAGTTCTTC. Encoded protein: CASSVSGSSYNEQFF.